Each of the 4 T cell receptor beta chains below was sequenced from the same sample in a study of CD8 T cells in ankylosing spondylitis. TCRdb itself ran the 5' RACE reads through MiXCR, one entry per CDR3 protein. Of 350,000 to 400,000 distinct CDR3 sequences detected, approximately 20% appear once; the ten largest clones hold over 10%. The sample consisted of blood, either unsorted or a sorted T cell fraction (not recorded which). The receptors derive from a male donor with ankylosing spondylitis or in good health (not recorded which).

The chain employs TRBV12-3 or TRBV12-4 and TRBJ1-1; 7 bases are shared with TRBD1. This CDR3 has 15 residues. The V gene end was trimmed by 7 bases and the J gene end by 1 base; junction bases not matched to a gene: 9. Written as DNA, the CDR3 is TGTGCCAGCACCTTGGCCCCAGGGGGGAACACTGAAGCTTTCTTT. Amino acid sequence: CASTLAPGGNTEAFF.

This clonotype has only a few counts. This chain links TRBV12-3 or TRBV12-4 with TRBJ2-3; no definite D call. This CDR3 is 13 amino acids long. V lost 5 bases, J lost 4 bases, and 10 bases lay in between. The CDR3 coding sequence is TGTGCCAGCAGTCCCGTGACGCCAGATACGCAGTATTTT. It translates to CASSPVTPDTQYF.

This clonotype was counted only a few times. The chain combines TRBV7-9 with TRBJ2-5, with a tentative D call TRBD1 (6 bases). Trimming took 7 bases from V and 3 from J, leaving 18 bases between them. The CDR3 contains 15 residues. Germline V gene data show CDR1 as SEHNR and CDR2 as FQNEAQ (reference sequence). CDR3 nucleotides: TGTGCCAGCAACGAAGACCTAGGGACAAAAGAGACCCAGTACTTC. Its translation: CASNEDLGTKETQYF.

This chain links TRBV12-3 or TRBV12-4 with TRBJ2-3, with 9 positions matching TRBD1. This CDR3 has 15 amino acids. J gave up 5 bases and V 4 bases, and 7 bases lay outside the gene matches. In DNA, the CDR3 is TGTGCCAGCAGTTCCCCGGGACAGGGAGGAGATACGCAGTATTTT. Its translation is CASSSPGQGGDTQYF.